These 20 T cell receptor beta chains were all obtained from the same sample, sequenced in a study of T cell repertoires in cytomegalovirus infection. TCRdb analysed the reads with MiXCR anew, one entry per CDR3 protein. The sample gives approximately 110,000 distinct CDR3 sequences, around 31% of which show up once; 35% to 50% is in the top ten. No cognate antigen is known for these TCRs. The sequencing here drew on CD8+ T cells from cultured PBMCs, taken from culture after CMV antigen stimulation. Source of these receptors: a human donor in good health (CMV status not recorded). Some clones in this sample may be carry-over from other donors' samples.

Note on this clonotype: A much larger clonotype is one base distant, so this may be a read error. The V call is TRBV7-6, the J call TRBJ1-1, with D unresolved. V lost 1 base, J lost 3 bases, and 6 bases lay in between. Germline loops: CDR1 SGHVS, CDR2 FNYEAQ. The CDR3 has 13 amino acids. CDR3 DNA: TGTGCCAGCAGCTTAGGGGAAGACACTGAAGCTTTCTTT. It codes for CASSLGEDTEAFF.

The sample holds a few counts of this clonotype. V usage is TRBV7-6 and J usage is TRBJ2-2, with a tentative D call TRBD2 (5 bases). V gave up 3 bases and J gave up 0 bases, with 11 bases separating them. This CDR3 is built from 16 residues. Germline values: CDR1 SGHVS, CDR2 FNYEAQ. The CDR3 loop is CASSFLGGSNTGELFF. CDR3 nucleotides: TGTGCCAGCAGCTTTCTTGGCGGGTCGAACACCGGGGAGCTGTTTTTT.

The rearrangement uses TRBV5-1 and TRBJ2-7; possibly TRBD1 for D (6 bases). Trimming removed 3 bases at V and 1 base at J, with 11 bases between. Germline assignment: CDR1 SGHRS and CDR2 YFSETQ. The CDR3 covers 14 residues. The CDR3: CASSYDDRSYEQYF. In DNA, the CDR3 is TGCGCCAGCAGCTACGACGACAGGTCCTACGAGCAGTACTTC.

This sequence joins TRBV7-2 and TRBJ2-5; 9 bases map to TRBD2. V shed 5 bases and J 1 base; nucleotides not matched to a gene: 8. The CDR3 consists of 16 residues. Germline CDR1 SGHTA, CDR2 FQGNSA. CDR3 in amino acids: CASSAVLAGAQETQYF. The CDR3 DNA follows: TGTGCCAGCAGCGCCGTTTTAGCGGGGGCCCAAGAGACCCAGTACTTC.

The V and J genes are TRBV7-9 and TRBJ2-1, with a weak D call TRBD1 (5 bases). The V gene's germline CDR1 is SEHNR and CDR2 FQNEAQ (reference sequence). CDR3 length: 17 amino acids. V shed 2 bases and J shed 0 bases, with 14 bases lying between them. CDR3 residues: CASSLSDSKFSYNEQFF. The CDR3, as DNA: TGTGCCAGCAGCTTAAGTGACAGCAAATTCTCCTACAATGAGCAGTTCTTC.

This clonotype occurred a few times. The V call is TRBV12-3 or TRBV12-4, the J call TRBJ2-5, with 7 nucleotides matching TRBD1. The CDR3 runs to 12 residues. Trimming cost V 6 bases and J 2 bases; bases outside gene matches: 0. As DNA, the CDR3 is TGTGCCAGCAGGGGACAGCAAGAGACCCAGTACTTC. Translated: CASRGQQETQYF.

This chain connects TRBV7-9 to TRBJ2-3, with 10 bases matching TRBD1. The CDR3 loop spans 15 amino acids. Trimming removed 3 bases from V and 7 bases from J; junction bases left unmatched: 7. Germline V gene lookup returns CDR1 SEHNR and CDR2 FQNEAQ (reference sequence). The CDR3 nucleotides read TGTGCCAGCAGCTTCTCCGGGACAGGGGAAAATACGCAGTATTTT. Translation gives CASSFSGTGENTQYF.

V and J are TRBV9 and TRBJ2-3; TRBD2 matches at 7 bases. V lost 0 bases and J lost 1; bases outside the gene matches: 5. Germline CDR1 is SGDLS and CDR2 is YYNGEE. The CDR3 sequence is 16 residues long. In DNA form, the CDR3 reads TGTGCCAGCAGCGTAGATGGCGGGGGAGGCACAGATACGCAGTATTTT. Protein product: CASSVDGGGGTDTQYF.

This clonotype was counted only a few times. The rearrangement links TRBV27 to TRBJ2-7; the D call may be TRBD1 or TRBD2 (5 bases each). This CDR3 comprises 18 residues. Germline V gene sequence: CDR1 MNHEY, CDR2 SMNVEV (reference sequence). V lost 0 bases, J lost 2 bases, and 20 bases lay in between. The CDR3: CASSLSGTPVLETYEQYF. The DNA of the CDR3 is TGTGCCAGCAGTTTATCCGGGACGCCAGTCTTAGAGACCTACGAGCAGTACTTC.

This clonotype showed up just a few times. DNA for the CDR3: TGTGCCAGCAGTGAAGGAGTCGGATACTTTAACTATGGCTACACCTTC. Translation gives CASSEGVGYFNYGYTF. This chain uses TRBV6-1 with TRBJ1-2; D is ambiguous. The CDR3 totals 16 residues. V was shortened by 1 base and J by 1 base, with 13 bases between the two germline ends. Germline lookup yields CDR1 MNHNS and CDR2 SASEGT.

This clonotype occurred a few times. This chain connects TRBV6-5 to TRBJ1-1; TRBD1 aligns across 10 bases. The CDR3 totals 15 residues. V was pared by 2 bases and J by 6 bases, with 6 bases of the junction left unmatched. Germline assignment: CDR1 MNHEY and CDR2 SVGAGI. In DNA form, the CDR3 reads TGTGCCAGCAGTTACGGGACAGGGGCGTCGGCTGAAGCTTTCTTT. This gives the protein CASSYGTGASAEAFF.

In its sample, this clonotype was seen many times. This CDR3 is CASTALGVSNTGELFF. DNA for the CDR3: TGTGCCAGCACCGCCTTGGGAGTATCGAACACCGGGGAGCTGTTTTTT. This chain joins TRBV27 and TRBJ2-2; possible D gene TRBD2, 5 bases. The germline gives CDR1 MNHEY, CDR2 SMNVEV (reference sequence). The CDR3 loop spans 16 amino acids. Trimming removed 7 bases from V and 0 bases from J, with 15 bases in between.

The table lists this clonotype with a few counts. This chain links TRBV7-9 with TRBJ2-5, with a tentative D call TRBD2 (7 bases). There are 14 residues in the CDR3. Per germline, CDR1 SEHNR and CDR2 FQNEAQ (reference sequence). V dropped 6 bases and J dropped 2 bases, with 13 bases sitting between them. The CDR3 loop reads CASSNGGLQETQYF. CDR3 in DNA: TGTGCCAGCAGTAACGGGGGGCTACAAGAGACCCAGTACTTC.

This clonotype has only a few counts. CDR3 sequence (DNA): TGTGCCAGCAGCTTAAGGCCCGGGAGCGGGGAGCAAGATACGCAGTATTTT. Translated, it gives CASSLRPGSGEQDTQYF. The chain recombines TRBV7-3 with TRBJ2-3, with 7 bases that match TRBD2. Per germline, CDR1 SGHTA and CDR2 FQGTGA. The CDR3 consists of 17 residues. Germline trimming cut 1 base from V and 5 bases from J; bases unmatched to any gene: 12.

For this clonotype: This may arise from a read error, as a much more abundant clone is one base away. This sequence joins TRBV7-2 and TRBJ2-7; D is possibly TRBD1 (5 bases). Germline V gene data show CDR1 as SGHTA and CDR2 as FQGNSA. This CDR3 is 14 amino acids long. The CDR3 loop reads CASSLALTAYEQNF. The CDR3 DNA reads as TGTGCCAGCAGCTTAGCTCTGACAGCCTACGAGCAGAACTTC.

This sequence joins TRBV5-1 and TRBJ2-3; no clear D. With 7 bases removed from V and 0 bases from J, the gap between germline ends came to 15 bases. Germline V lookup: CDR1 SGHRS, CDR2 YFSETQ. This CDR3 spans 15 amino acids. The CDR3, as DNA: TGCGCCAGCCGTCCGGGCGACGTAAGCACAGATACGCAGTATTTT. It translates to CASRPGDVSTDTQYF. The complete variable domain, with remaining parts taken from reference TRBV5-1 and TRBJ2-3, reads KAGVTQTPRYLIKTRGQQVTLSCSPISGHRSVSWYQQTPGQGLQFLFEYFSETQRNKGNFPGRFSGRQFSNSRSEMNVSTLELGDSALYLCASRPGDVSTDTQYFGPGTRLTVL.

This chain links TRBV12-3 or TRBV12-4 with TRBJ2-2; 8 nucleotides match TRBD2. V was clipped by 5 bases and J by 11 bases; unmatched bases: 10. The CDR3 sequence is 14 residues long. The CDR3 spells CASSLGLVVRELFF. The CDR3 DNA reads as TGTGCCAGCAGTCTGGGACTAGTCGTCCGAGAGCTGTTTTTT.

The rearrangement links TRBV7-9 to TRBJ1-1; 8 nucleotides match TRBD1. There are 15 residues in the CDR3. From germline, CDR1 is SEHNR and CDR2 FQNEAQ (reference sequence). V lost 5 bases, J lost 5 bases, and 10 bases stayed unmatched. CDR3 in amino acids: CASSATGAILTEAFF. As DNA, the CDR3 is TGTGCCAGCAGCGCGACAGGGGCCATCCTAACTGAAGCTTTCTTT.

This clonotype was recorded many times. The chain joins TRBV7-2 to TRBJ2-3; D possibly matches TRBD1 or TRBD2 (5 bases each). The germline V and J ends were trimmed by 5 bases and 2 bases, with 20 bases remaining between them. Germline CDR1 SGHTA, CDR2 FQGNSA. CDR3 length: 17 amino acids. The CDR3 DNA reads as TGTGCCAGCAGCCACCCCTCGGGGCGAGCGAACACAGATACGCAGTATTTT. This translates into CASSHPSGRANTDTQYF.

This clonotype occurred many times. The chain combines TRBV6-1 with TRBJ2-7, with a possible D match to TRBD2 (6 bases). The CDR3 totals 15 residues. The germline V gene has CDR1 MNHNS and CDR2 SASEGT. Trimming shortened V by 2 bases and J by 0 bases, and 11 bases separated the two germline ends. In DNA, the CDR3 is TGTGCCAGCAGTGAAATCGCGGGACTCTCCTACGAGCAGTACTTC. This translates into CASSEIAGLSYEQYF.